This TCR beta chain was recovered during a study of shared clonotypes between healthy human individuals. About the study: Per donor, three plates held CD4 naive cells, three held CD4 memory, two held CD8 naive and one held CD8 memory.

Sorted subsets were amplified in replicate PCRs using about 210 ng DNA, 25,000 to 30,000 T cell genomes. Per the original methods: Owing to the provision of junction-only sequences devoid of quality scores by immunoSEQ, filtering differed. Repertoires were generated with immunoSEQ multiplex PCR, while TCRdb's copy carries only in-frame clones and drops some. D and trimming come from the DNA, and the V and J calls and clone size come from that table. There are roughly 300,000 clones in the sample; 73% occur only once, and 8.5% to 12% lies in the top ten. About this clone: Its specificity is not known.

General study findings and limits: Some clonotypes were shared by all four sorted-subset donors, while others were not shared. The non-shared ones had lower generation probabilities than the shared ones.

Germline-derived CDR1 and CDR2 are SGHAT and FQNNGV. The length of the CDR3 is 14 residues. Trimming took 3 bases from V and 5 from J, leaving 13 bases between them. The source of this sequence is a man aged 30-40 years in good health. The chain employs TRBV11-2 and TRBJ1-1; maybe TRBD1 (5 bases). The specimen sequenced was memory CD4+ T cells sorted from blood. Documented subset: CD45RA-negative fraction. The CDR3 sequence is CASSFRVGLTEAFF. The CDR3 coding sequence is TGTGCCAGCAGCTTCAGGGTTGGCCTGACTGAAGCTTTCTTT.